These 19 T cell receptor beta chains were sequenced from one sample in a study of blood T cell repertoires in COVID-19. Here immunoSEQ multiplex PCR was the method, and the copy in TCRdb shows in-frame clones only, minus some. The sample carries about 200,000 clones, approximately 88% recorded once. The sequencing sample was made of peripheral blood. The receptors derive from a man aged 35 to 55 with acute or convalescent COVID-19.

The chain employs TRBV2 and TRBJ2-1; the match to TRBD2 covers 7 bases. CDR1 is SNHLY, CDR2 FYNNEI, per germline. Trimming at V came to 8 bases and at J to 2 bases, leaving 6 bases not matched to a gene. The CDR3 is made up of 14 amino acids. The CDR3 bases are TGTGCCAGCCGTGCGGGAGTTACCTACAATGAGCAGTTCTTC. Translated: CASRAGVTYNEQFF.

The CDR3, as DNA: TGTGCCAGCAGCCAAAACAGGTTTGGCTACACCTTC. This translates into CASSQNRFGYTF. The chain combines TRBV14 with TRBJ1-2; maybe TRBD1 (5 bases). CDR3 size: 12 residues. The germline CDR1 and CDR2 sequences are SGHDN and FVKESK. Between the trimmed V and J ends, which lost 2 bases and 7 bases, there was a span of 8 bases.

CDR3 in DNA: TGTGCCAGTAGTATAGATATTAGACAGGGGAATGAGCAGTTCTTC. Protein sequence: CASSIDIRQGNEQFF. The chain combines TRBV19 with TRBJ2-1; 8 bases match TRBD1. Germline values: CDR1 LNHDA, CDR2 SQIVND (reference sequence). V shed 0 bases, J shed 7 bases, and the junction held 5 bases outside the gene matches. The CDR3 is 15 residues long.

CDR3 coding DNA: TGTGCCAGCAGCATAACTAGCGGGAGGCACGAGCAGTACTTC. Its translation is CASSITSGRHEQYF. This sequence joins TRBV7-8 and TRBJ2-7, with 12 nucleotides matching TRBD2. The germline CDR1 and CDR2 sequences are SGHVS and FQNEAQ. Trimming took 5 bases from V and 5 from J; bases not matched to a gene: 4. The CDR3 has 14 amino acids.

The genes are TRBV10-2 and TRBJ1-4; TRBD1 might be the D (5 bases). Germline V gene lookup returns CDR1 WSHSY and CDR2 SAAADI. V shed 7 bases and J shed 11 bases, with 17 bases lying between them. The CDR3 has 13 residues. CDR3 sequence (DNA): TGCGCCAGCAAAGACGACAGCCTCGACAAACTGTTTTTT. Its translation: CASKDDSLDKLFF.

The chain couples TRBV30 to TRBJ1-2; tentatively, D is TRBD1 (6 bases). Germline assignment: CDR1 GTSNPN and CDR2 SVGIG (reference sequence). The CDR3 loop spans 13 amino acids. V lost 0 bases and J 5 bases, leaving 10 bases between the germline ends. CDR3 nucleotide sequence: TGTGCCTGGAGTGTACCACAGGGATATGGCTACACCTTC. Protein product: CAWSVPQGYGYTF.

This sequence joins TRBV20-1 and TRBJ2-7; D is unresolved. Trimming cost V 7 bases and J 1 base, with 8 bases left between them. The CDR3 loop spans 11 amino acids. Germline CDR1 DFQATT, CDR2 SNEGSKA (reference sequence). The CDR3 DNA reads TGCAGTGGCGCTAGATCCTACGAGCAGTACTTC. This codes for CSGARSYEQYF.

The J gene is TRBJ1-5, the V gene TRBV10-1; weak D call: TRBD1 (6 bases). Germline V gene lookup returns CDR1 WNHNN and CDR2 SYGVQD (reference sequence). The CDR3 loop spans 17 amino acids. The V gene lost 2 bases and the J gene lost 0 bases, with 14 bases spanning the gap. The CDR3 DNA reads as TGCGCCAGCAGTGAGGGACAGTCATCTCTTAGCAATCAGCCCCAGCATTTT. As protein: CASSEGQSSLSNQPQHF.

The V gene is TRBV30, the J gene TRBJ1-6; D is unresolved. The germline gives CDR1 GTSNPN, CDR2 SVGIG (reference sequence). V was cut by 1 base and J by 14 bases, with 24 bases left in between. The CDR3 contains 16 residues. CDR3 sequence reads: CAWSGPPTAGEKTLHF. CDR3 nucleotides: TGTGCCTGGAGTGGGCCTCCGACGGCCGGGGAGAAGACCCTCCACTTT.

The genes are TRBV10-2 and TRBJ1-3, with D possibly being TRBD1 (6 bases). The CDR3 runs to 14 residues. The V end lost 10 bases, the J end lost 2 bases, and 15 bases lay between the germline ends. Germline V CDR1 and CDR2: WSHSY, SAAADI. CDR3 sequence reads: CATGSGGPGNTIYF. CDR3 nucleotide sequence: TGCGCCACGGGCTCCGGGGGGCCTGGAAACACCATATATTTT.

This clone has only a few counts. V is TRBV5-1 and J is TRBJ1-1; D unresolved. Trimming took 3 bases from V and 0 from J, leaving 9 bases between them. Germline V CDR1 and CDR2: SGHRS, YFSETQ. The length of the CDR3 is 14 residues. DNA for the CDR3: TGCGCCAGCAGCTCCGACATAATGAACACTGAAGCTTTCTTT. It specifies CASSSDIMNTEAFF.

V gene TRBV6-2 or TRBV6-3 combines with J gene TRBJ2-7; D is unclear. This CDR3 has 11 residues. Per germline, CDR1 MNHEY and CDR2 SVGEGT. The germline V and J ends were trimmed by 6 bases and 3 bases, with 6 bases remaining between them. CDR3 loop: CASSYVYEQYF. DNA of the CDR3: TGTGCCAGCAGCTATGTCTACGAGCAGTACTTC.

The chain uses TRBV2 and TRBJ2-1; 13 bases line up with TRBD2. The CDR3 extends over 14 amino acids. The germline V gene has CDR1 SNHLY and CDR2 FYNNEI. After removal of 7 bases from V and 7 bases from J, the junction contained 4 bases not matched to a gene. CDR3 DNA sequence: TGTGCCAGCACCGGACTAGCGGGAGTGAATGAGCAGTTCTTC. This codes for CASTGLAGVNEQFF.

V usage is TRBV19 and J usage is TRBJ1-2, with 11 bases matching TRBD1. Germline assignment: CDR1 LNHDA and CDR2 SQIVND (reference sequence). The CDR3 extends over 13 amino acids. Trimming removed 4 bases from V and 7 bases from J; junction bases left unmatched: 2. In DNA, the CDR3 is TGTGCCAGTAGTAGGACAGGGGGCGCTGGCTACACCTTC. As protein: CASSRTGGAGYTF.

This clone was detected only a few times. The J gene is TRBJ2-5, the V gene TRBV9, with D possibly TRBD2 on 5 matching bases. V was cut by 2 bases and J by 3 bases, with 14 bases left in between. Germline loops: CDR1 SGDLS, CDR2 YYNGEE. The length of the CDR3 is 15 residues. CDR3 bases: TGTGCCAGCAGCGTGTCCGGGATCGCGGAAGAGACCCAGTACTTC. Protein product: CASSVSGIAEETQYF.

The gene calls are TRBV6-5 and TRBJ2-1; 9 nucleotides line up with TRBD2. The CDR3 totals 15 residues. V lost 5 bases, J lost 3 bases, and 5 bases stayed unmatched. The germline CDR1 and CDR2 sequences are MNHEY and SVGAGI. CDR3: CASSKGLAGYNEQFF. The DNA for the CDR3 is TGTGCCAGCAGTAAGGGACTAGCTGGCTACAATGAGCAGTTCTTC.

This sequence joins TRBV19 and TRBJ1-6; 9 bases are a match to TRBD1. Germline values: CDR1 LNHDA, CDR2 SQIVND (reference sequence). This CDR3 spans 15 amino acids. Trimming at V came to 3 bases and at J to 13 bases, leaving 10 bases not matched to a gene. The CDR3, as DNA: TGTGCCAGTAGTATGGACAGGGGTTTGGCTGAGCCCCTCCACTTT. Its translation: CASSMDRGLAEPLHF.

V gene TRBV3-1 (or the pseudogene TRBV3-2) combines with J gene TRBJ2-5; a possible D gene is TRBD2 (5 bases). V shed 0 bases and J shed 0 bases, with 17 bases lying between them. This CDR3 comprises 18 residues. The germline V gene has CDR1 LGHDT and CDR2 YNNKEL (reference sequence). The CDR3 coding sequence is TGTGCCAGCAGCCAAGATTGGGGAGACTCGGCTTACCAAGAGACCCAGTACTTC. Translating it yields CASSQDWGDSAYQETQYF.

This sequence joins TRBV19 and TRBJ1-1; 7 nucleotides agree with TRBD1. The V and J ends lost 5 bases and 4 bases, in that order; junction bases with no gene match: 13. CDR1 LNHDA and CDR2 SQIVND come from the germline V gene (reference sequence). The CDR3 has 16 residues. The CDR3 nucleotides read TGTGCCAGTAGTTCAAACGGGAGGGGGCTAAGCACTGAAGCTTTCTTT. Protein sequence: CASSSNGRGLSTEAFF.